This T cell receptor beta chain was recorded in a study of blood T cell repertoires in COVID-19. On the study more broadly: Some COVID-19 samples were acute and others convalescent; all came from the United States, Italy and Spain. T cells, B-cell-depleted T cells, or PBMCs provided the cDNA or gDNA that served as material.

This clone was detected only a few times. How the authors handled the data: Reference gene primer amplification yielded estimated nucleated cell counts. The method was immunoSEQ multiplex PCR; TCRdb's version includes in-frame clones alone and lacks a portion of them. That table supplies the V and J calls and clone size; D and trimming were determined from the DNA. The sample lists approximately 300,000 clones, more than 70% seen once, with about 1.7% in the top ten. Germline loops: CDR1 MNHEY, CDR2 SMNVEV (reference sequence). CDR3 length equals 17 residues. V trimming: 0 bases; J trimming: 4 bases; junction bases outside the gene matches: 6.

The chain recombines TRBV27 with TRBJ1-3, with TRBD1 matching over 10 bases. The sample comprised peripheral blood. This clonotype was sampled from a woman aged 50 to 60 with acute or convalescent COVID-19. CDR3 sequence reads: CASSLSHRTGGGNTIYF. The CDR3 nucleotides read TGTGCCAGCAGTTTATCCCACCGGACAGGGGGAGGAAACACCATATATTTT.